The sequence of this TCR beta chain was determined in a study of type 1 regulatory T cells. This clonotype was seen more than once but under ten times. Its specificity is not known. Broader study findings: Tr1 cells had a more restricted TCR repertoire than non-Tr1 cells.

TCRdb re-derived calls from the reads in MiXCR, one entry per CDR3 protein. Of 65,000 to 80,000 distinct CDR3 sequences listed, around 21% were seen once; the top ten hold 7.5% to 8.5%. The germline V and J ends were trimmed by 1 base and 5 bases, with 6 bases remaining between them. The CDR3 has 13 residues. CDR1 is SGHTA, CDR2 FQGNSA, per germline. Sequences were obtained from cultured type 1 regulatory T (Tr1) cells, either the whole culture or a sorted fraction (not recorded which). The chain uses TRBV7-2 and TRBJ1-5, with a possible D match to TRBD1 (5 bases). The receptor comes from a human donor in good health. This CDR3 is CASSLVQDQPQHF. The CDR3 bases are TGTGCCAGCAGCTTAGTACAGGATCAGCCCCAGCATTTT.